The rows below give T cell receptor beta chains drawn from one sample of a study of blood T cell repertoires in COVID-19. Profiled with immunoSEQ multiplex PCR; TCRdb holds only in-frame clones, not every one. The data contain about 440,000 clones, about 92% of them singletons. Sequenced material: PBMCs or T cells enriched from blood (not recorded which). The receptors were gathered from a man younger than 30 who had recovered from COVID-19. Both conserved end residues are part of each CDR3. The D gene is left open where the match is weak. Clone size is not always given. Where it is, it says once, few, many or a class for expanded clones.

D	J	size	V	DNA	CDR3
.	TRBJ1-5	.	TRBV19	TGTGCCAGTAGTATTGAGAGAGGCAATCAGCCCCAGCATTTT	CASSIERGNQPQHF
TRBD1	TRBJ2-3	.	TRBV9	TGTGCCAGCAGCCCCCGGGACAGGGAGCCAGATACGCAGTATTTT	CASSPRDREPDTQYF
.	TRBJ2-2	once	TRBV7-9	TGTGCCAGCAGCCTCCCGCCGGGACATGATAACACCGGGGAGCTGTTTTTT	CASSLPPGHDNTGELFF
TRBD1	TRBJ2-5	.	TRBV5-1	TGCGCCAGCAGCTTGGGCGGGACAGGGGGCGCGGGGGAGACCCAGTACTTC	CASSLGGTGGAGETQYF
.	TRBJ2-5	.	TRBV5-1	TGCGCCAGCAGCTTGGCCCCAGGGAATCAAGAGACCCAGTACTTC	CASSLAPGNQETQYF
TRBD2	TRBJ2-3	.	TRBV9	TGTGCCAGCAGCGCAGGACTAGCGGGACACACAGATACGCAGTATTTT	CASSAGLAGHTDTQYF
TRBD1	TRBJ1-2	.	TRBV5-1	TGCGCCAGCAGCCCAGGGACAGGGGGCTTTGGCTACACCTTC	CASSPGTGGFGYTF
.	TRBJ2-7	.	TRBV6-6	TGTGCCAGCAGTTCCTTATCCGGGGAGCAGTACTTC	CASSSLSGEQYF
TRBD1	TRBJ1-4	.	TRBV7-6	TGTGCCAGCAGCCGTAGCCACAGGGGCCTTAATGAAAAACTGTTTTTT	CASSRSHRGLNEKLFF
.	TRBJ1-6	.	TRBV9	TGTGCCAGCAGCGTAGGGACAGAGTATAATTCACCCCTCCACTTT	CASSVGTEYNSPLHF
.	TRBJ1-2	.	TRBV27	TGTGCCAGCAGTCCCCTTGGGGGGAAATATGGCTACACCTTC	CASSPLGGKYGYTF
.	TRBJ1-6	.	TRBV13	TGTGCCAGCAGCTTAGCCCGACGCCGGGATAATTCACCCCTCCACTTT	CASSLARRRDNSPLHF
.	TRBJ1-1	.	TRBV7-3	TGTGCCAGCAGCTTAACGAGGATGACTGAAGCTTTCTTT	CASSLTRMTEAFF
TRBD2	TRBJ2-7	.	TRBV7-3	TGTGCCAGCAGCCTCCAGGGACTAGCGGGACACGAGCAGTACTTC	CASSLQGLAGHEQYF
.	TRBJ1-1	.	TRBV21-1	TGTGCCACCACCGGGACAGGGGGTCTCTGGTCTTATGAAGCTTTCTTT	CATTGTGGLWSYEAFF
.	TRBJ1-1	.	TRBV2	TGTGCCAGCGTAGATTACCCAAACACTGAAGCTTTCTTT	CASVDYPNTEAFF
.	TRBJ2-7	.	TRBV3-1/TRBV3-2	TGTGCCAGCAGCCAAGATTGGGCGCAGGGGAGCGAGCAGTACTTC	CASSQDWAQGSEQYF
.	TRBJ1-2	.	TRBV29-1	TGCAGCGTCGGCGCGGGGGCGGAGGGCTACACCTTC	CSVGAGAEGYTF
.	TRBJ2-4	.	TRBV27	TGTGCCAGCAGTTTAATTAGGGGAAACATTCAGTACTTC	CASSLIRGNIQYF
TRBD1	TRBJ1-6	.	TRBV5-6	TGTGCCAGCAGCGTGGGGGCAGGGGGAGCGAATTCACCCCTCCACTTT	CASSVGAGGANSPLHF
TRBD1	TRBJ1-6	.	TRBV7-9	TGTGCCAGCAGCTCACGACAGGGAAAAACTTCACCCCTCCACTTT	CASSSRQGKTSPLHF
.	TRBJ2-1	.	TRBV27	TGTGCCAGCAGTTTTGTAGCTACCAATGAGCAGTTCTTC	CASSFVATNEQFF
.	TRBJ1-1	.	TRBV12-3/TRBV12-4	TGTGCCAGCAGTTTGAGCACTGAAGCTTTCTTT	CASSLSTEAFF
TRBD1	TRBJ2-3	.	TRBV7-8	TGTGCCAGCAGGTCGTCCGGGACAGGGGGCTATCCAGATACGCAGTATTTT	CASRSSGTGGYPDTQYF
.	TRBJ1-5	.	TRBV3-1/TRBV3-2	TGTGCCAGCAGCCAAGATGGCGGGGCTGGCAATCAGCCCCAGCATTTT	CASSQDGGAGNQPQHF
.	TRBJ2-1	.	TRBV7-2	TGTGCCAGCAGCTTGTTGGGGGGACTTCCTGAGCAGTTCTTC	CASSLLGGLPEQFF
TRBD1	TRBJ1-1	.	TRBV19	TGTGCCAGTAGTATGAGGGGCAGGGGGGACACTGAAGCTTTCTTT	CASSMRGRGDTEAFF
.	TRBJ2-2	.	TRBV11-2	TGTGCCAGCAGCTTGAGAGGGCGGGACACCGGGGAGCTGTTTTTT	CASSLRGRDTGELFF
.	TRBJ1-5	.	TRBV12-3/TRBV12-4	TGTGCCAGCACTAGGGGGAGCAATCAGCCCCAGCATTTT	CASTRGSNQPQHF
TRBD1	TRBJ1-1	.	TRBV3-1/TRBV3-2	TGTGCCAGCAGCTTGGGGACAGGAGCTCAGAACACTGAAGCTTTCTTT	CASSLGTGAQNTEAFF